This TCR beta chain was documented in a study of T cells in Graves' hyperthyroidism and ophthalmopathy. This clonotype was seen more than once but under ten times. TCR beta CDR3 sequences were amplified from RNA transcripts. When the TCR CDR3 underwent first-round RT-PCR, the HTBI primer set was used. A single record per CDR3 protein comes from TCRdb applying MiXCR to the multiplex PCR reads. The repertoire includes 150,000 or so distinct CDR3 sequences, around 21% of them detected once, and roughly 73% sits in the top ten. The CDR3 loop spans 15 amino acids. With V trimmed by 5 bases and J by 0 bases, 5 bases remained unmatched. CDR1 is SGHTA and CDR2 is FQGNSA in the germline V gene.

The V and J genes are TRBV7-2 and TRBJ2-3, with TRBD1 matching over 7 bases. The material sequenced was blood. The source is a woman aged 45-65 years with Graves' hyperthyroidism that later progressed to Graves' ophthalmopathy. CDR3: CASSLRDSSTDTQYF. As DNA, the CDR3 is TGTGCCAGCAGCCTCCGGGACAGCAGCACAGATACGCAGTATTTT.